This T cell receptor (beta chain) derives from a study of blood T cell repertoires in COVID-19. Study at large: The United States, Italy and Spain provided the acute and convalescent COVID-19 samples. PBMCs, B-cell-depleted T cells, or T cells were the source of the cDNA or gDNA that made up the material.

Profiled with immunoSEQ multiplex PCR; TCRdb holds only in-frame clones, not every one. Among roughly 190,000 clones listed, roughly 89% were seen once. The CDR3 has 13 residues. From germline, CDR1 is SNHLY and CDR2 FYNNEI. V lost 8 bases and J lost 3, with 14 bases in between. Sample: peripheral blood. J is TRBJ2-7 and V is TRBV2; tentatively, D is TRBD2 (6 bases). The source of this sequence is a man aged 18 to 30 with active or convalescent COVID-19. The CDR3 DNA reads TGTGCCAGCGGAGGGACGGGGAACTACGAGCAGTACGTC. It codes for CASGGTGNYEQYV.